Described below is a single T cell receptor beta chain sequence and its context. The antigen remains undetermined. V was shortened by 4 bases and J by 8 bases, with 20 bases between the two germline ends. Looked up from germline, CDR1 is MGHRA and CDR2 is YSYEKL. This CDR3 region has 15 residues. Through a sample-barcoded 5' primer and a J-beta primer mix, a second PCR was run for roughly 7 to 11 cycles. TCRdb re-analysed the 5' RACE reads in MiXCR, keeping a single row per CDR3 protein. The table shows 1.4 million to 1.5 million distinct CDR3 sequences, with 35% to 45% occurring only once. The record originates from a study of blood T cells in healthy people across ages. Study-level points and caveats: The study could not conclusively compare naive and antigen-experienced cells, given its unsorted PBMCs. The percentage of naive T cells correlated strongly with TCR beta diversity. Older age coincided with a roughly linear decline in TCR beta diversity per million T cells.

The TCR was taken from a young woman in good health. Sequenced input: blood. The gene calls are TRBV4-1 and TRBJ1-1, with D maybe TRBD1 (6 bases). CDR3 loop: CASSPNTGTNIEAFF. The DNA of the CDR3 is TGCGCCAGCAGCCCCAACACCGGGACAAACATCGAAGCTTTCTTT.